These 25 T cell receptor beta chains were sequenced from one sample in a study of shared clonotypes between healthy human individuals. Repertoires were generated with immunoSEQ multiplex PCR, while TCRdb's copy carries only in-frame clones and drops some. The profile covers approximately 640,000 clones, with about three quarters appearing a single time and approximately 1.8% taken by the ten largest. The sequenced sample was memory CD4+ T cells sorted from blood. The subset was: CD45RA-negative fraction. These receptors all stem from a woman in her twenties or thirties in good health.

V gene TRBV7-8 combines with J gene TRBJ1-2; 8 nucleotides align to TRBD1. The CDR3 totals 18 residues. Germline lookup yields CDR1 SGHVS and CDR2 FQNEAQ. The V gene end was trimmed by 5 bases and the J gene end by 2 bases; junction bases not matched to a gene: 16. The CDR3 DNA reads TGTGCCAGCAGCCCGCGCGGGAGGGCAGGGGGCGAAAACTATGGCTACACCTTC. It specifies CASSPRGRAGGENYGYTF.

CDR3 bases: TGTGCCAGCAGCCCTCGCAGGGGAGAGGGCACAGATACGCAGTATTTT. Protein: CASSPRRGEGTDTQYF. The V call is TRBV28, the J call TRBJ2-3, with D possibly matching TRBD1 (6 bases). Per the germline V gene, CDR1 is MDHEN and CDR2 is SYDVKM. The CDR3 extends over 16 amino acids. The ends were cut back, 6 bases at V and 1 base at J, with 17 bases in the middle. Together with reference TRBV28 and TRBJ2-3, the CDR3 gives the full variable domain: DVKVTQSSRYLVKRTGEKVFLECVQDMDHENMFWYRQDPGLGLRLIYFSYDVKMKEKGDIPEGYSVSREKKERFSLILESASTNQTSMYLCASSPRRGEGTDTQYFGPGTRLTVL.

This clone was counted only a few times. This chain connects TRBV20-1 to TRBJ2-5; D might be TRBD1 (5 bases). Germline V gene lookup returns CDR1 DFQATT and CDR2 SNEGSKA (reference sequence). The CDR3 covers 10 residues. Trimming cost V 4 bases and J 5 bases, with 5 bases left between them. CDR3 amino acids: CSAKGETQYF. CDR3 nucleotide sequence: TGCAGTGCTAAGGGGGAGACCCAGTACTTC.

The chain joins TRBV5-8 to TRBJ1-1; 8 bases fit TRBD1. Germline CDR1 reads SGHTS; CDR2 reads YDEGEE. This CDR3 comprises 14 residues. Trimming cost V 2 bases and J 4 bases; bases outside gene matches: 4. The CDR3 DNA follows: TGTGCCAGCAGCTTCGCAGGGGGCGGCACTGAAGCTTTCTTT. Protein sequence: CASSFAGGGTEAFF.

This clone was seen more than once but under ten times. The chain combines TRBV10-3 with TRBJ2-7, with 12 bases that match TRBD1. Germline V CDR1 and CDR2: ENHRY, SYGVKD. The V gene end was trimmed by 5 bases and the J gene end by 5 bases; junction bases not matched to a gene: 10. The CDR3 is made up of 16 amino acids. Written as DNA, the CDR3 is TGTGCCATCAGTCCCCGAGAGGGACAGGGGGCGAACGAGCAGTACTTC. This sequence encodes CAISPREGQGANEQYF.

The chain joins TRBV28 to TRBJ2-3; D unclear. There are 17 residues in the CDR3. V was clipped by 0 bases and J by 0 bases, with 13 bases between them. Germline loops: CDR1 MDHEN, CDR2 SYDVKM. The CDR3 nucleotides are TGTGCCAGCAGTTTATGGGGCGGCCGCCGAAGCACAGATACGCAGTATTTT. Protein: CASSLWGGRRSTDTQYF.

The rearrangement joins TRBV10-2 to TRBJ1-1, with D uncertain. CDR1 and CDR2 from the germline V gene are WSHSY and SAAADI. Trimming cost V 4 bases and J 5 bases, with 11 bases left between them. This CDR3 has 13 amino acids. The CDR3 loop reads CASSGQHGTEAFF. The CDR3 DNA is TGCGCCAGCAGTGGGCAGCATGGGACTGAAGCTTTCTTT.

As concerns this clone: This sample also contains other DNA sequences that code for the same CDR3. The chain has TRBV11-2 and TRBJ2-3; D gene unclear. The V end was cut by 5 bases, the J end by 1 base, with 4 bases between. The CDR3 covers 12 residues. Looked up from germline, CDR1 is SGHAT and CDR2 is FQNNGV. CDR3 region: CASSLRTDTQYF. DNA for the CDR3: TGTGCCAGCAGCCTCCGCACAGATACGCAGTATTTT.

This clone was counted ten times or more. The V call is TRBV25-1, the J call TRBJ2-7; perhaps D is TRBD1 or TRBD2 (6 bases each). With 2 bases removed from V and 2 bases from J, the gap between germline ends came to 10 bases. This CDR3 spans 14 amino acids. The germline CDR1 and CDR2 sequences are MGHDK and SYGVNS. CDR3 coding DNA: TGTGCCAGCAGTGAAAAGGGGGGTACCTACGAGCAGTACTTC. Translating gives CASSEKGGTYEQYF.

This clone was seen only a few times. The same CDR3 is also encoded by other DNA sequences in this sample. V usage is TRBV7-9 and J usage is TRBJ2-7, with 7 bases identical to TRBD2. Germline CDR1 reads SEHNR; CDR2 reads FQNEAQ (reference sequence). The CDR3 runs 14 residues. J lost 2 bases, V lost 1 base, and 2 bases had no gene match. The CDR3 sequence is CASSLGSGTYEQYF. In DNA form, the CDR3 reads TGTGCCAGCAGCTTAGGCAGCGGGACCTACGAGCAGTACTTC.

The V gene is TRBV19, the J gene TRBJ1-5, with a tentative D call TRBD1 (6 bases). Trimming pared 7 bases from V and 5 bases from J, leaving 12 bases between. Per the germline V gene, CDR1 is LNHDA and CDR2 is SQIVND (reference sequence). The CDR3 spans 13 residues. CDR3 sequence reads: CASKGGYHQPQHF. CDR3 nucleotides: TGTGCCAGTAAAGGGGGATATCATCAGCCCCAGCATTTT.

The rearrangement uses TRBV2 and TRBJ1-4; D perhaps matches TRBD1 (5 bases). The CDR3 spans 15 residues. Trimming cost V 5 bases and J 0 bases, with 10 bases left between them. The V gene's germline CDR1 is SNHLY and CDR2 FYNNEI. In DNA, the CDR3 is TGTGCCAGCAGTCCGGGGGAAGCAACTAATGAAAAACTGTTTTTT. It is translated as CASSPGEATNEKLFF.

This clone was seen a few times. The V call is TRBV7-9, the J call TRBJ2-1; D gene uncertain. Trimming shortened V by 5 bases and J by 6 bases, and 11 bases separated the two germline ends. The CDR3 consists of 13 residues. The germline gives CDR1 SEHNR, CDR2 FQNEAQ (reference sequence). CDR3 amino acids: CASSPTRLNEQFF. CDR3 DNA: TGTGCCAGCAGCCCCACCCGTCTCAATGAGCAGTTCTTC.

V usage is TRBV7-9 and J usage is TRBJ2-3; 10 bases line up with TRBD2. The trim removed 4 bases at V and 1 base at J, leaving 5 bases unmatched. The germline CDR1 and CDR2 sequences are SEHNR and FQNEAQ (reference sequence). The CDR3 sequence is 16 residues long. The CDR3, as DNA: TGTGCCAGCAGCTCCTTTCTAGCGGGGGGCACAGATACGCAGTATTTT. As protein: CASSSFLAGGTDTQYF.

The chain uses TRBV28 and TRBJ2-5, with TRBD1 matching over 7 bases. CDR3 length: 16 residues. CDR1 MDHEN and CDR2 SYDVKM come from the germline V gene. Trimming took 4 bases from V and 4 from J; bases not matched to a gene: 12. The CDR3 sequence: CASSSHTTGSGETQYF. The CDR3, as DNA: TGTGCCAGCAGTTCACACACGACAGGGTCTGGAGAGACCCAGTACTTC. The entire variable domain, with the rest obtained from reference TRBV28 and TRBJ2-5, is as follows: DVKVTQSSRYLVKRTGEKVFLECVQDMDHENMFWYRQDPGLGLRLIYFSYDVKMKEKGDIPEGYSVSREKKERFSLILESASTNQTSMYLCASSSHTTGSGETQYFGPGTRLLVL.

The chain carries TRBV5-1 and TRBJ2-1; TRBD2 matches 7 bases. CDR3 length: 16 residues. The ends lost 2 bases at V and 4 bases at J; junction bases unmatched: 9. Looked up from germline, CDR1 is SGHRS and CDR2 is YFSETQ. Here the CDR3 DNA reads TGCGCCAGCAGCTTATCCCCCGGGACTAAATACAATGAGCAGTTCTTC. Its translation: CASSLSPGTKYNEQFF.

This clone turned up a few times. This chain links TRBV4-1 with TRBJ2-7; D is uncertain. From germline, CDR1 is MGHRA and CDR2 YSYEKL. This CDR3 is built from 15 residues. With 1 base removed from V and 4 bases from J, the gap between germline ends came to 14 bases. The CDR3 DNA sequence: TGCGCCAGCAGCCAAGCCCGACATAGTCCTTACGAGCAGTACTTC. Protein sequence: CASSQARHSPYEQYF.

This clone has just one count. The V and J genes are TRBV19 and TRBJ1-1, with D possibly matching TRBD1 (6 bases). Per germline, CDR1 LNHDA and CDR2 SQIVND (reference sequence). Between the trimmed V and J ends, which lost 5 bases and 0 bases, there was a span of 16 bases. This CDR3 is built from 16 residues. The CDR3 nucleotides read TGTGCCAGTAGTCAGGGACATTTGAGGATGAACACTGAAGCTTTCTTT. It specifies CASSQGHLRMNTEAFF.

The rearrangement uses TRBV5-1 and TRBJ1-1, with TRBD1 matching over 12 bases. The V gene end was trimmed by 0 bases and the J gene end by 4 bases; junction bases not matched to a gene: 4. The V gene's germline CDR1 is SGHRS and CDR2 YFSETQ. The CDR3 is 16 residues long. The CDR3 bases are TGCGCCAGCAGCTTGGGGGACAGGGGGCCCCGCACTGAAGCTTTCTTT. Translating gives CASSLGDRGPRTEAFF.

This chain links TRBV11-2 with TRBJ1-1; weak D call: TRBD1 (6 bases). Trimming removed 1 base from V and 5 bases from J, with 8 bases in between. In germline, CDR1 is SGHAT, CDR2 FQNNGV. The CDR3 sequence is 13 residues long. The CDR3 DNA reads TGTGCCAGCAGCTTAGGTAGGGGGACTGAAGCTTTCTTT. It specifies CASSLGRGTEAFF.

The CDR3 DNA is TGTGCCAGCTCACGCGAGACCCACTATGGCTACACCTTC. It translates to CASSRETHYGYTF. V is TRBV18 and J is TRBJ1-2; no firm D call. Looked up from germline, CDR1 is KGHSH and CDR2 is LQKENI. V lost 4 bases to trimming and J lost 3 bases, with 9 bases between them. The length of the CDR3 is 13 residues. The whole variable domain, remainder taken from reference TRBV18 and TRBJ1-2, is NAGVMQNPRHLVRRRGQEARLRCSPMKGHSHVYWYRQLPEEGLKFMVYLQKENIIDESGMPKERFSAEFPKEGPSILRIQQVVRGDSAAYFCASSRETHYGYTFGSGTRLTVV.

The table lists this clone with a few counts. The CDR3 loop reads CAWQMNTEAFF. The CDR3 region has the DNA TGTGCCTGGCAGATGAACACTGAAGCTTTCTTT. The chain is built from TRBV30 and TRBJ1-1; the D is unclear. The V end lost 5 bases, the J end lost 0 bases, and 4 bases lay between the germline ends. Germline V gives CDR1 GTSNPN, CDR2 SVGIG (reference sequence). The CDR3 loop spans 11 amino acids.

This chain joins TRBV5-1 and TRBJ2-1; D not certain. Deletions cut 4 bases from V and 12 bases from J, with 11 bases between. Germline CDR1 SGHRS, CDR2 YFSETQ. The CDR3 has 11 residues. CDR3 region: CASSEGIRQFF. CDR3 DNA: TGCGCCAGCAGCGAAGGGATTCGGCAGTTCTTC.

V is TRBV30 and J is TRBJ1-5, with D maybe TRBD1 (5 bases). CDR3 length equals 17 residues. From germline, CDR1 is GTSNPN and CDR2 SVGIG (reference sequence). The ends were cut back, 4 bases at V and 0 bases at J, with 19 bases in the middle. In DNA, the CDR3 is TGTGCCTGGACTCCAGGGTCCCTTGCTTATAGCAATCAGCCCCAGCATTTT. Its protein is CAWTPGSLAYSNQPQHF.

CDR3 bases: TGTGCCACCAACCGGGGCCAGGGCACTGAAGCTTTCTTT. Protein product: CATNRGQGTEAFF. The chain joins TRBV19 to TRBJ1-1, with D possibly TRBD1 on 5 matching bases. This CDR3 has 13 residues. Germline V lookup: CDR1 LNHDA, CDR2 SQIVND (reference sequence). Deletions cut 10 bases from V and 4 bases from J, with 16 bases between. Variable domain in full (rest from reference TRBV19 and TRBJ1-1): DGGITQSPKYLFRKEGQNVTLSCEQNLNHDAMYWYRQDPGQGLRLIYYSQIVNDFQKGDIAEGYSVSREKKESFPLTVTSAQKNPTAFYLCATNRGQGTEAFFGQGTRLTVV.